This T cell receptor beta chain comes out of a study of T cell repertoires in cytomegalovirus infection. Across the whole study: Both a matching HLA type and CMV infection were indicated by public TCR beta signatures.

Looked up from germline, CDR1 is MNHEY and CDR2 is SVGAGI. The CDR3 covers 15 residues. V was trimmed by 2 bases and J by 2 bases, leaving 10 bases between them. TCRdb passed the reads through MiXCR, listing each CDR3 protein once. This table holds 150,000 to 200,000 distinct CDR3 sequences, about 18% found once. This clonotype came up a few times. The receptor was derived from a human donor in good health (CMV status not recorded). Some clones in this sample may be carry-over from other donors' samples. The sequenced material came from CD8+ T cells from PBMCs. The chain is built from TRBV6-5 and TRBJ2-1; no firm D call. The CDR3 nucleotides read TGTGCCAGCAGTTACAGCCAGGCCGCCTACAATGAGCAGTTCTTC. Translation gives CASSYSQAAYNEQFF.